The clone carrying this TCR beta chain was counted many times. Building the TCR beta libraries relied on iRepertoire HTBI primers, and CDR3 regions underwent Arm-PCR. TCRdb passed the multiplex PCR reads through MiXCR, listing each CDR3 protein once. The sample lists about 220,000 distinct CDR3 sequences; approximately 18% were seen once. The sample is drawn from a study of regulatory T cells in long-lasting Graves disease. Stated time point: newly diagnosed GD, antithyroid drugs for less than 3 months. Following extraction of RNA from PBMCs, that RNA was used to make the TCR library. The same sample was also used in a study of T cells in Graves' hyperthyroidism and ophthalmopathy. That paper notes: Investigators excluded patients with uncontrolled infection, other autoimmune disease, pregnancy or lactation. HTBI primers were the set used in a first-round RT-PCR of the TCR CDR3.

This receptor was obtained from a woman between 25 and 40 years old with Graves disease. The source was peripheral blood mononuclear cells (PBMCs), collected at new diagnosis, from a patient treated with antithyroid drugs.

CDR3 sequence reads: CASSLVENTGELFF. As DNA, the CDR3 is TGTGCCAGCAGCTTGGTTGAGAACACCGGGGAGCTGTTTTTT. The rearrangement uses TRBV5-6 and TRBJ2-2; D gene ambiguous. Between the trimmed V and J ends, which lost 0 bases and 1 base, there was a span of 4 bases. CDR1 is SGHDT, CDR2 YYEEEE, per germline. This CDR3 spans 14 amino acids.